Listed below are T cell receptor beta chains from one sample, sequenced in a study of blood T cell repertoires in COVID-19. Sequencing used immunoSEQ multiplex PCR; TCRdb keeps in-frame clones, though not all of them. The sample carries around 60,000 clones, around nine tenths recorded once. Input material: peripheral blood. These receptors came from a woman older than 75 with active COVID-19. Each CDR3 is given with its conserved first and last residue. D genes are given only for firm matches. Some rows have no size entry. The others give once, few or many, or a class for an expanded clone.

v_call	d_call	j_call	clone_size	cdr3_aa	cdr3_nt
TRBV6-5	NA	TRBJ1-2	NA	CASSRTQANYGYTF	TGTGCCAGCAGTCGGACACAAGCAAACTATGGCTACACCTTC
TRBV29-1	TRBD1	TRBJ1-5	NA	CSVRDRKGPQHF	TGCAGCGTTAGGGACAGAAAAGGGCCCCAGCATTTT
TRBV24-1	TRBD1	TRBJ2-1	NA	CATSVPTGSNEQFF	TGTGCCACCAGTGTTCCGACAGGGAGCAATGAGCAGTTCTTC
TRBV20-1	TRBD2	TRBJ2-7	NA	CSASGRLAGSDEQYF	TGCAGTGCTAGTGGCCGACTAGCGGGAAGCGACGAGCAGTACTTC
TRBV4-2	TRBD2	TRBJ2-1	NA	CASSLGTSSHNEQFF	TGTGCCAGCAGCCTCGGGACTAGCAGTCACAATGAGCAGTTCTTC
TRBV28	TRBD2	TRBJ2-3	NA	CASPPAGGSTDTQYF	TGTGCCAGCCCCCCCGCGGGGGGGAGCACAGATACGCAGTATTTT
TRBV9	NA	TRBJ2-3	NA	CASSAASEADTQYF	TGTGCCAGCAGCGCCGCTAGCGAGGCAGATACGCAGTATTTT
TRBV6-5	NA	TRBJ1-4	NA	CASSYPVGEKKLFF	TGTGCCAGCAGTTACCCGGTGGGAGAAAAAAAACTGTTTTTT
TRBV28	NA	TRBJ2-5	NA	CASSLKTGTQYF	TGTGCCAGCAGCCTGAAAACAGGGACCCAGTACTTC
TRBV27	TRBD1	TRBJ2-7	NA	CASREATGASYEQYF	TGTGCCAGCAGGGAGGCGACAGGGGCCTCCTACGAGCAGTACTTC
TRBV5-6	NA	TRBJ1-5	NA	CASSLLAHSNQPQHF	TGTGCCAGCAGCTTGTTGGCCCATAGCAATCAGCCCCAGCATTTT
TRBV5-1	NA	TRBJ1-1	once	CASSFSPQGGEAFF	TGCGCCAGCAGCTTTTCCCCGCAGGGTGGAGAAGCTTTCTTT
TRBV21-1	NA	TRBJ2-7	once	CASSKDGTSGLNSYEQYF	TGTGCCAGCAGCAAAGATGGGACTAGCGGGCTAAATTCCTACGAGCAGTACTTC
TRBV28	NA	TRBJ1-2	NA	CASSLLELRGKANYGYTF	TGTGCCAGCAGTTTATTGGAGTTGCGGGGTAAGGCTAACTATGGCTACACCTTC
TRBV7-9	NA	TRBJ2-7	NA	CASTSPGTPPYEQYF	TGTGCCAGCACCTCCCCCGGGACACCCCCCTACGAGCAGTACTTC
TRBV19	TRBD2	TRBJ2-3	NA	CASRPSGKLTDTQYF	TGTGCCAGTAGGCCTAGCGGGAAACTCACAGATACGCAGTATTTT
TRBV13	TRBD2	TRBJ2-1	NA	CASSLGTSSGHEQFF	TGTGCCAGCAGCTTAGGGACTAGCTCGGGCCATGAGCAGTTCTTC
TRBV21-1	NA	TRBJ2-3	NA	CASSSPPGTDTQYF	TGTGCCAGCAGCTCTCCGCCGGGCACAGATACGCAGTATTTT
TRBV28	NA	TRBJ2-5	NA	CASSFLTRLQETQYF	TGTGCCAGCAGTTTTCTAACTAGACTCCAAGAGACCCAGTACTTC
TRBV3-1/TRBV3-2	TRBD2	TRBJ2-7	NA	CASSPTGRGPYEQYF	TGTGCCAGCAGCCCCACCGGGAGGGGTCCCTACGAGCAGTACTTC
TRBV6-5	NA	TRBJ2-2	NA	CASARVVSVGELFF	TGTGCCAGCGCCAGGGTAGTATCGGTCGGGGAGCTGTTTTTT
TRBV7-2	NA	TRBJ2-2	NA	CASSLGRMNTGELFF	TGTGCCAGCAGCTTGGGGCGGATGAACACCGGGGAGCTGTTTTTT
TRBV25-1	TRBD2	TRBJ2-3	NA	CASHRAGDSDTQYF	TGTGCCAGCCACCGGGCGGGAGACTCAGATACGCAGTATTTT
TRBV11-2	NA	TRBJ1-5	NA	CASAHGERGNQPQHF	TGTGCCAGCGCCCACGGGGAGAGGGGCAATCAGCCCCAGCATTTT
TRBV3-1/TRBV3-2	NA	TRBJ1-4	few	CASSQAGEKLFF	TGTGCCAGCAGCCAAGCTGGCGAAAAACTGTTTTTT
TRBV6-2/TRBV6-3	NA	TRBJ1-5	NA	CASSYVNAGTAVNQPQHF	TGTGCCAGCAGTTACGTAAATGCAGGGACTGCGGTCAATCAGCCCCAGCATTTT
TRBV28	NA	TRBJ2-1	NA	CASSTAESSYNEQFF	TGTGCCAGCAGCACGGCGGAGAGCTCCTACAATGAGCAGTTCTTC
TRBV12-1	NA	TRBJ2-2	NA	CASSFAHGTSGRARVTGELFF	NA
TRBV30	TRBD1	TRBJ1-4	once	CAWKSQGATNEKLFF	TGTGCCTGGAAATCACAGGGGGCAACTAATGAAAAACTGTTTTTT
TRBV5-1	TRBD1	TRBJ2-4	NA	CASSSGTERRNIQYF	TGCGCCAGCAGCTCCGGGACAGAACGGCGGAACATTCAGTACTTC
TRBV15	NA	TRBJ1-4	NA	CATSGRQGAGEKLFF	TGTGCCACCAGCGGCCGACAAGGGGCTGGTGAAAAACTGTTTTTT
TRBV19	NA	TRBJ2-5	NA	CASSTSFWAQETQYF	TGTGCCAGTAGTACTAGCTTTTGGGCTCAAGAGACCCAGTACTTC
TRBV7-2	NA	TRBJ2-5	once	CASMHRVAQETQYF	TGTGCCAGCATGCACAGGGTTGCCCAAGAGACCCAGTACTTC
TRBV28	NA	TRBJ1-3	few	CASTPGRSGNTIYF	TGTGCCAGCACCCCGGGGAGGAGTGGAAACACCATATATTTT
TRBV6-1	NA	TRBJ1-5	NA	CASSEAGEAQPQHF	TGTGCCAGCAGTGAAGCGGGGGAGGCTCAGCCCCAGCATTTT
TRBV3-1/TRBV3-2	TRBD1	TRBJ1-2	NA	CASSQEIQGADYGYTF	TGTGCCAGCAGCCAAGAAATACAGGGGGCGGACTATGGCTACACCTTC
TRBV4-1	TRBD2	TRBJ2-1	NA	CASSQGPRGGSYNEQFF	TGCGCCAGCAGCCAAGGTCCCCGGGGGGGGTCCTACAATGAGCAGTTCTTC
TRBV5-1	TRBD2	TRBJ2-3	NA	CASSYASGGVTDTQYF	TGCGCCAGCAGCTACGCTAGCGGGGGGGTCACAGATACGCAGTATTTT
TRBV4-2	TRBD2	TRBJ2-5	once	CASSHGGQRGEETQYF	TGTGCCAGCAGCCACGGGGGCCAGCGGGGGGAAGAGACCCAGTACTTC
TRBV6-5	TRBD1	TRBJ1-6	NA	CASTRDRGNSPLHF	TGTGCCAGCACCAGGGACAGGGGGAATTCACCCCTCCACTTT
TRBV6-5	TRBD2	TRBJ2-1	few	CASTLAGGLGNEQFF	TGTGCCAGCACACTAGCGGGAGGACTTGGTAATGAGCAGTTCTTC
TRBV7-6	NA	TRBJ2-2	NA	CASSLGGANTGELFF	TGTGCCAGCAGCCTTGGAGGAGCGAACACCGGGGAGCTGTTTTTT
TRBV19	TRBD2	TRBJ2-2	NA	CASSMASGSGGELFF	TGTGCCAGTAGTATGGCTAGCGGGAGTGGCGGGGAGCTGTTTTTT
TRBV5-1	NA	TRBJ2-7	NA	CASSLEGVSYEQYF	TGCGCCAGCAGCTTGGAGGGGGTCTCCTACGAGCAGTACTTC
TRBV3-1/TRBV3-2	TRBD2	TRBJ2-3	NA	CASSQLLAGTDTQYF	TGTGCCAGCAGTCAACTCCTAGCGGGGACAGATACGCAGTATTTT
TRBV2	TRBD2	TRBJ2-7	NA	CASRETSGRFVSYEQYF	TGTGCCAGCAGGGAGACTAGCGGGAGGTTCGTCTCCTACGAGCAGTACTTC
TRBV19	NA	TRBJ1-1	NA	CASSKTGIGNTEAFF	TGTGCCAGTAGTAAAACAGGGATTGGGAACACTGAAGCTTTCTTT
TRBV13	NA	TRBJ1-1	NA	CASSLATVEAFF	TGTGCCAGCAGCTTAGCCACGGTGGAAGCTTTCTTT
TRBV5-1	NA	TRBJ2-5	NA	CASSLFLQETQYF	TGCGCCAGCAGCTTGTTTCTCCAAGAGACCCAGTACTTC
TRBV28	NA	TRBJ2-1	NA	CASLSVSYNEQFF	TGTGCCAGCCTGTCTGTCTCCTACAATGAGCAGTTCTTC
TRBV5-1	NA	TRBJ2-5	NA	CASSIGQTKETQYF	TGCGCCAGCAGCATCGGACAGACTAAAGAGACCCAGTACTTC
TRBV10-3	TRBD1	TRBJ2-7	NA	CAISGGGDYEQYF	TGTGCCATCAGTGGAGGGGGCGATTACGAGCAGTACTTC
TRBV4-1	NA	TRBJ1-6	few	CASSQRRSRGGSPLHF	TGCGCCAGCAGCCAGAGGAGGTCCCGAGGAGGATCACCCCTCCACTTT
TRBV6-5	TRBD1	TRBJ2-7	NA	CASSYDRGPSYEQYF	TGTGCCAGCAGTTACGACAGGGGGCCTTCCTACGAGCAGTACTTC
TRBV5-4	TRBD2	TRBJ2-1	NA	CVSSPRGGSPGNEQFF	TGTGTCAGCAGCCCCCGGGGGGGCTCACCTGGGAATGAGCAGTTCTTC
TRBV5-6	TRBD2	TRBJ2-1	NA	CASSTGLAGTPYNEQFF	TGTGCCAGCAGCACCGGACTAGCGGGGACCCCCTACAATGAGCAGTTCTTC
TRBV5-4	NA	TRBJ2-7	NA	CASSLTGSGEQYF	TGTGCCAGCAGCTTGACAGGCTCTGGGGAGCAGTACTTC
TRBV10-3	NA	TRBJ2-2	NA	CAIRSGNTGELFF	TGTGCCATCAGGAGCGGTAACACCGGGGAGCTGTTTTTT
TRBV5-4	NA	TRBJ2-1	NA	CASRLMAGYNEQFF	TGTGCCAGCAGATTAATGGCGGGTTACAATGAGCAGTTCTTC